This entry lists 2 T cell receptor beta chains sequenced from one sample in a study of memory CD4+ T cells and cytomegalovirus serostatus (dated by TCRdb to the late 2010s). Library prep was done by the immunoSEQ multiplex PCR assay. Drawn from immuneACCESS, this table holds only the in-frame rearrangements with V and J called that TCRdb kept. Clones are partly lost; checked studies trace under half to an unresolved V gene and leave the rest unexplained. Here the sample has 55,000 to 65,000 clones; roughly 84% occur a single time. The top ten hold roughly 0.5% of the sample. Single viable CD3+CD4+CD8-CD45RO+ cells were sorted as memory CD4+ T cells on a FACSAria II. The sample taken for sequencing was memory CD4+ T cells from blood. The source of these receptors is an adult in good health and CMV-seronegative. Some clones in this sample may be carry-over from other donors' samples.

The chain combines TRBV27 with TRBJ2-5; the D gene could be TRBD1 or TRBD2 (5 bases each). The CDR3 extends over 16 amino acids. V shed 5 bases and J shed 7 bases, with 23 bases lying between them. CDR1 MNHEY and CDR2 SMNVEV come from the germline V gene (reference sequence). CDR3 sequence (DNA): TGTGCCAGCAGTCCAACTGCTACCGGGACGGCCAGGACCCAGTACTTC. The encoded protein is CASSPTATGTARTQYF.

The CDR3 loop reads CAKGGGGQPQHF. The CDR3 DNA reads TGTGCCAAGGGGGGGGGCGGTCAGCCCCAGCATTTT. This chain links TRBV2 with TRBJ1-5; the D gene is possibly TRBD1 (6 bases). Germline-derived CDR1 and CDR2 are SNHLY and FYNNEI. The CDR3 is 12 residues long. The ends were cut back, 10 bases at V and 6 bases at J, with 13 bases in the middle. The whole variable domain, filled in from reference TRBV2 and TRBJ1-5, reads EPEVTQTPSHQVTQMGQEVILRCVPISNHLYFYWYRQILGQKVEFLVSFYNNEISEKSEIFDDQFSVERPDGSNFTLKIRSTKLEDSAMYFCAKGGGGQPQHFGDGTRLSIL.